This TCR beta chain was retrieved from a study of beta chain features in type 1 diabetes. Findings and caveats of the study: HLA effects on TCRB rearrangement stayed unresolved here. All four CD4+ subsets from Type 1 diabetes patients carried moderately but significantly shorter TCRB CDR3s. Researchers cautioned that cDNA sequencing could over-represent cells with high TCR expression.

This clone appeared a few times. Its antigen is still unknown. From germline, CDR1 is SGHTA and CDR2 FQGNSA. The V and J ends lost 7 bases and 4 bases respectively, with 8 bases between them. The CDR3 spans 11 residues. Every isolated RNA sample was fully reverse transcribed, so sequencing captured expressed TCRB transcripts. The repertoire was sequenced with immunoSEQ multiplex PCR; TCRdb's copy has only in-frame clones and lacks some. Of around 260,000 clones listed, around 20% are singletons. Sequencing was done on a sample of naive CD4+ T cells from blood. This sequence originates from a woman in her forties with type 1 diabetes. The chain carries TRBV7-2 and TRBJ2-7, with D uncertain. The CDR3 DNA is TGTGCCAGCACCCACGAGTACGAGCAGTACTTC. Protein product: CASTHEYEQYF.